The T cell receptor (beta chain) under discussion was sequenced for a study of cytomegalovirus exposure and HLA in healthy donors. Overall study context: The approximately 130 validation repertoires were reported in a later analysis to have been generated on the same platform as the roughly 700 first-cohort repertoires.

It was the approximately 120-subject validation cohort, separate from the roughly 700-subject first cohort, to which the donors belonged. The protocol was immunoSEQ multiplex PCR, while the TCRdb copy is restricted to in-frame clones and leaves out a portion. The data contain roughly 60,000 clones, 85% to 95% of them seen just once; the ten biggest clones take up 2% to 2.5%. Germline V CDR1 and CDR2: KGHSH, LQKENI. CDR3 length: 14 residues. J lost 1 base, V lost 6 bases, and 2 bases had no gene match. The TCR originated in a man between 18 and 29 years old in good health and CMV-seronegative. The V and J genes are TRBV18 and TRBJ2-2; 7 bases match TRBD1. The material sequenced was PBMCs. As DNA, the CDR3 is TGTGCCAGCTCCCGGACAGGGAACACCGGGGAGCTGTTTTTT. Translation gives CASSRTGNTGELFF.